What follows describes a single TCR beta chain. No antigen is known for it. These data originate in a study of a mutant IDH1 vaccine in newly diagnosed glioma. Study in general: Vaccines began 4-6 weeks after radiotherapy alone, or with temozolomide cycles. Treated individuals were 62.5% male and around 38% female, averaging about 40 years of age. General observations from the study: Changes in top peripheral clonotypes did not appear linked to pseudoprogression. The study observed vaccine-induced immune responses in 85% to 95% of patients.

The protocol was immunoSEQ multiplex PCR, while the TCRdb copy is restricted to in-frame clones and leaves out a portion. Here the sample spans about 52,000 clones, less than 85% being singletons. Per the germline V gene, CDR1 is KGHSH and CDR2 is LQKENI. V lost 3 bases and J 1 base, leaving 6 bases between the germline ends. The CDR3 sequence is 13 residues long. Described time point: week 47, end of study. Mutant IDH1 20-mer peptide, at 300 ug, made up each vaccine dose, with topical imiquimod. The sample in question was PBMCs, obtained from a glioma patient whose treatment included an IDH1 peptide vaccine. The receptor comes from a middle-aged woman with glioma. Some clones in this sample may be carry-over from other donors' samples. V is TRBV18 and J is TRBJ1-1; D gene uncertain. The CDR3 DNA follows: TGTGCCAGCTCACCGAAGAGGAACACTGAAGCTTTCTTT. It yields the protein CASSPKRNTEAFF.